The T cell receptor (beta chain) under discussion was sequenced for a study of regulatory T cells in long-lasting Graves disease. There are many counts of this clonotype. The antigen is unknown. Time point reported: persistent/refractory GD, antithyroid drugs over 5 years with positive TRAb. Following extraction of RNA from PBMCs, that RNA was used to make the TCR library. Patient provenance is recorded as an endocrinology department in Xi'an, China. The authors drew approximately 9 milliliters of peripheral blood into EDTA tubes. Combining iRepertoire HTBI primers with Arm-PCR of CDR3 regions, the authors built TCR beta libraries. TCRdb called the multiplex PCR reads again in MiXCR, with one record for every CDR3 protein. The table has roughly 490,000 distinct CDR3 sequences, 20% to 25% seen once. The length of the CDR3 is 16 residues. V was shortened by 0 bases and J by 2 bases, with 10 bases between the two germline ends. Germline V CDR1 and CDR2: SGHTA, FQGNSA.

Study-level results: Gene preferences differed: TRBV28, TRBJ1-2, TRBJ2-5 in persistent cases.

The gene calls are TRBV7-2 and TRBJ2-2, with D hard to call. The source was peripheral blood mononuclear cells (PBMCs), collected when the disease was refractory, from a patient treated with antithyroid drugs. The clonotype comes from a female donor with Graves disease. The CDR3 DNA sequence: TGTGCCAGCAGCTTAGCAGGCAGAATTAACACCGGGGAGCTGTTTTTT. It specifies CASSLAGRINTGELFF.